These T cell receptor beta chains were read from a single sample in a study of control samples from healthy donors and cancer patients. Libraries were prepared by immunoSEQ multiplex PCR; TCRdb keeps only in-frame clonotypes and omits some of them. The sample includes about 100,000 clones, roughly nine tenths of them seen just once. The sample comprised blood. The receptors were sampled from a woman aged 45 to 65 in good health. The conserved cysteine and the conserved F or W are not part of the CDR3 here.

V gene	J gene	CDR3 protein
TRBV4-1	TRBJ1-3	ASSQEPGPPNTIY
TRBV5-1	TRBJ2-1	ASSLNRGLLKEQF
TRBV6-2/TRBV6-3	TRBJ1-3	ASSYQQIGNTIY
TRBV10-1	TRBJ2-7	ASSESTNYEQY
TRBV6-2/TRBV6-3	TRBJ2-3	ASSLGTNTDTQY
TRBV5-1	TRBJ2-3	ASSLWTGRATDTQY
TRBV29-1	TRBJ2-3	SGNRGIPTDTQY
TRBV12-2	TRBJ1-1	ASRLVVRTGYTEAF
TRBV19	TRBJ2-1	AIGTSGRRSYNEQF
TRBV7-9	TRBJ2-5	ASSLLGQLQETQY
TRBV21-1	TRBJ1-2	ASTKQGKNYGYT
TRBV7-3	TRBJ2-7	ASSLGDSRAEQY
TRBV5-1	TRBJ1-4	ASSIGRGQNEKLF
TRBV7-9	TRBJ1-4	ASSPTLFREKLF
TRBV6-6	TRBJ2-7	ASSHKYRANSYEQY
TRBV3-1/TRBV3-2	TRBJ2-1	ASSQEGPKSENYNEQF
TRBV2	TRBJ1-1	ASRSLPQAF
TRBV7-8	TRBJ2-5	ASSLGRTGSETQY
TRBV28	TRBJ1-5	ASSSDPGGGNQPQH
TRBV7-3	TRBJ2-1	ASSLAGGYNEQF
TRBV29-1	TRBJ2-5	SVSWGSSNQY
TRBV13	TRBJ1-2	ASSRRGSNYGYT
TRBV14	TRBJ2-5	ASSQRPTGGETQY
TRBV6-5	TRBJ2-2	ASSPQPTVAGELF
TRBV19	TRBJ1-5	ASSPYPPFRVGNQPQH
TRBV7-9	TRBJ1-4	ASSRNEKLF